Listed here is a single T cell receptor (beta chain). Germline V gene sequence: CDR1 LGHNA, CDR2 YNFKEQ. CDR3 size: 15 residues. V lost 3 bases, J lost 5 bases, and 8 bases stayed unmatched. The entry originates in a study of blood T cell repertoires in COVID-19. Overall study: From the United States, Italy and Spain came samples of acute and convalescent COVID-19. PBMCs, B-cell-depleted T cells, or T cells provided the cDNA or gDNA that made up the material.

The authors' processing: Amplifying reference gene primers gave estimates of nucleated cell counts. Profiling relied on immunoSEQ multiplex PCR, and the TCRdb table lists in-frame clones only, not all of them. For V, J and clone size, that table is used; D and trimming come from the DNA. Among about 160,000 clones listed, roughly nine tenths were seen once. Material: peripheral blood. The sequence was collected from a man aged 55-75 years with active or convalescent COVID-19. The gene calls are TRBV4-2 and TRBJ2-5, with TRBD2 matching 8 bases. The CDR3 nucleotides are TGTGCCAGCAGCCACCTCGGGGGGGCTGGGGAGACCCAGTACTTC. Protein product: CASSHLGGAGETQYF.